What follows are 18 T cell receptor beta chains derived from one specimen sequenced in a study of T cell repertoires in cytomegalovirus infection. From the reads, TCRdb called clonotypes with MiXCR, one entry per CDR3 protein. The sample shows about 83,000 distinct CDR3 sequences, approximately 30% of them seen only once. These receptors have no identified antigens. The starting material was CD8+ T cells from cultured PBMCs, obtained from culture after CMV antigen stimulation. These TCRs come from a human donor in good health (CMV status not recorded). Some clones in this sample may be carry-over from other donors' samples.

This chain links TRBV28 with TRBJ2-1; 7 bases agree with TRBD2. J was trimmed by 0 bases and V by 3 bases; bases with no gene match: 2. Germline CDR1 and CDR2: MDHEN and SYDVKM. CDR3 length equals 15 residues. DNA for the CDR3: TGTGCCAGCAGTTTCCGGGGGGTCTCCTACAATGAGCAGTTCTTC. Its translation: CASSFRGVSYNEQFF.

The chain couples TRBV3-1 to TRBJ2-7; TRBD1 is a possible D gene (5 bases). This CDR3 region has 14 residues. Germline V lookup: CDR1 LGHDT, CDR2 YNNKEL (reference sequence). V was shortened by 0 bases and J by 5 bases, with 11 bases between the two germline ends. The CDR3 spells CASSQDLSGNEQYF. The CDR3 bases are TGTGCCAGCAGCCAAGATCTATCAGGGAACGAGCAGTACTTC.

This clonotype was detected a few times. This chain's CDR3 is CASSPAKLAGGQETQYF. The DNA for the CDR3 is TGTGCCAGCAGCCCGGCGAAGCTAGCGGGGGGCCAAGAGACCCAGTACTTC. The chain combines TRBV7-7 with TRBJ2-5, with TRBD2 matching 11 bases. CDR1 is SSHAT and CDR2 is FNYEAQ in the germline V gene (reference sequence). The CDR3 contains 17 residues. J was trimmed by 1 base and V by 5 bases; bases with no gene match: 9.

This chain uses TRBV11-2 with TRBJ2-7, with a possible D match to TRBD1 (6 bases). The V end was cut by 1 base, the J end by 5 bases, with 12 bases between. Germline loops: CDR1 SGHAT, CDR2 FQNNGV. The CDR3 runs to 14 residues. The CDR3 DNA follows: TGTGCCAGCAGCTTAGGAACAGGGTCTCACGAGCAGTACTTC. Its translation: CASSLGTGSHEQYF.

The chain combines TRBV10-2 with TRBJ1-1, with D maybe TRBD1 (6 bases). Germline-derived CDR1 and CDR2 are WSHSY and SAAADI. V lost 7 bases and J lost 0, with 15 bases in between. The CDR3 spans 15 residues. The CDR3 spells CASTTGDIMNTEAFF. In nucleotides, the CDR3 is TGCGCCAGCACCACCGGGGACATAATGAACACTGAAGCTTTCTTT.

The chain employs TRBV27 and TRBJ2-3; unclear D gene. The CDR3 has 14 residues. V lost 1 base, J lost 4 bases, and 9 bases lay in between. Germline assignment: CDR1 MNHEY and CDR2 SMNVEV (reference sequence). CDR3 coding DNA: TGTGCCAGCAGTTTATTTTTGTCCGCAGATACGCAGTATTTT. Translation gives CASSLFLSADTQYF.

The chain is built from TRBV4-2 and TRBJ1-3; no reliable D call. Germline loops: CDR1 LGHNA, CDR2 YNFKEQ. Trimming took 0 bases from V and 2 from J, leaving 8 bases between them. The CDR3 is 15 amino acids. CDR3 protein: CASSQDRAPGNTIYF. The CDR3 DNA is TGTGCCAGCAGCCAAGATAGGGCACCTGGAAACACCATATATTTT.

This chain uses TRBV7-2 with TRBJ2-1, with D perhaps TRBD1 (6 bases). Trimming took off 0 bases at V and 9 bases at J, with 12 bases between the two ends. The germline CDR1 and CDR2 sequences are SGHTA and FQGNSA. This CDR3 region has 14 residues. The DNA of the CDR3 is TGTGCCAGCAGCTTAGCGGGGGCTTCAAGTGAGCAGTTCTTC. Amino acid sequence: CASSLAGASSEQFF.

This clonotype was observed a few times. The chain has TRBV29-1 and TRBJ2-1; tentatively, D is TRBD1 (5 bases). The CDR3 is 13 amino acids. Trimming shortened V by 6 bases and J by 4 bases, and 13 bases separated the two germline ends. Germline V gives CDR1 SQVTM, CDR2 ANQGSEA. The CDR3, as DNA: TGCAGCGTCCGGGCAGGGCGGTACAATGAGCAGTTCTTC. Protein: CSVRAGRYNEQFF.

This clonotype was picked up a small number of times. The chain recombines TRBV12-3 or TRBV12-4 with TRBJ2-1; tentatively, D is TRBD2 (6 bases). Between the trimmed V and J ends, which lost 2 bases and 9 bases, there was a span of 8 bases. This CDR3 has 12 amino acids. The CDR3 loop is CASSLMGGEQFF. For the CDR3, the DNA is TGTGCCAGCAGTTTAATGGGGGGTGAGCAGTTCTTC.

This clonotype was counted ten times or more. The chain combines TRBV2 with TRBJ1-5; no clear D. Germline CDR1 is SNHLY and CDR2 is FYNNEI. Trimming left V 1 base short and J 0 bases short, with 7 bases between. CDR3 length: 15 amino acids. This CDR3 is CASSEEEVSNQPQHF. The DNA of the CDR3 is TGTGCCAGCAGTGAAGAGGAGGTTAGCAATCAGCCCCAGCATTTT.

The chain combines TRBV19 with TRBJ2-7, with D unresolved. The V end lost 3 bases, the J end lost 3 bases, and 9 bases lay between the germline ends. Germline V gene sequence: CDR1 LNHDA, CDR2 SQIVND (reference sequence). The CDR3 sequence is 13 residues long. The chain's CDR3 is CASSIAIGYEQYF. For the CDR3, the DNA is TGTGCCAGTAGTATCGCTATCGGCTACGAGCAGTACTTC. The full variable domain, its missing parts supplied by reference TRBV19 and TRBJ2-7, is DGGITQSPKYLFRKEGQNVTLSCEQNLNHDAMYWYRQDPGQGLRLIYYSQIVNDFQKGDIAEGYSVSREKKESFPLTVTSAQKNPTAFYLCASSIAIGYEQYFGPGTRLTVT.

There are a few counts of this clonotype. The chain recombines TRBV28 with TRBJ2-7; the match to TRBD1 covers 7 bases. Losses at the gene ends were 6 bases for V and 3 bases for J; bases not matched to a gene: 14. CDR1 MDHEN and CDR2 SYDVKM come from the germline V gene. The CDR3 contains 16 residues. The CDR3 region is CASSYGTDYPGYEQYF. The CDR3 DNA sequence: TGTGCCAGCAGCTATGGGACAGATTACCCGGGCTACGAGCAGTACTTC.

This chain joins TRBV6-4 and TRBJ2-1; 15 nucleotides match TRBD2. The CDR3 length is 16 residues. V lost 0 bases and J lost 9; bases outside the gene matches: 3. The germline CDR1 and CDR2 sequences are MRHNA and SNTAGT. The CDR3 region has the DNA TGTGCCAGCAGTGACTCCGGACTAGCGGGGGGGCTTGAGCAGTTCTTC. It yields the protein CASSDSGLAGGLEQFF.

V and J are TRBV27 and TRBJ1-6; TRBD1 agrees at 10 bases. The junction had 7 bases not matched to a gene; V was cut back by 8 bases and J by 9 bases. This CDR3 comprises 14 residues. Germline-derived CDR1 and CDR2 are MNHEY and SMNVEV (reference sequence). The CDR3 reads CASWETGGGSPLHF. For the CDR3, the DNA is TGTGCCAGCTGGGAGACAGGGGGCGGTTCACCCCTCCACTTT.

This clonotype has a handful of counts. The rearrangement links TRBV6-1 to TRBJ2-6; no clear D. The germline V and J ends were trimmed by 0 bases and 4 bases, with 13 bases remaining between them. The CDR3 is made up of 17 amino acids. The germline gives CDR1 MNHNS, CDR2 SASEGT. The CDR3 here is CASSEAVGLSGANVLTF. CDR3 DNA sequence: TGTGCCAGCAGTGAAGCGGTCGGTCTATCCGGGGCCAACGTCCTGACTTTC.

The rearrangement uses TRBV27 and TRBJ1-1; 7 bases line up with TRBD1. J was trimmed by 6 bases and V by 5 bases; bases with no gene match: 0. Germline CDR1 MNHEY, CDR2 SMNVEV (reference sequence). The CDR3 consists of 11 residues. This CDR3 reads CASSGTAEAFF. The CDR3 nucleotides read TGTGCCAGCAGTGGGACAGCTGAAGCTTTCTTT.

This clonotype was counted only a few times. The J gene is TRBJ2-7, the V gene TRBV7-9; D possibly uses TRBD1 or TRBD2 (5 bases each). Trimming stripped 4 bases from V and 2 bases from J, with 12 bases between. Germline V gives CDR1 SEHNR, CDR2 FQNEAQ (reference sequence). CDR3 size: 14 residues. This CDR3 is CASSWGTAPYEQYF. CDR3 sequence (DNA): TGTGCCAGCAGCTGGGGGACGGCGCCCTACGAGCAGTACTTC.